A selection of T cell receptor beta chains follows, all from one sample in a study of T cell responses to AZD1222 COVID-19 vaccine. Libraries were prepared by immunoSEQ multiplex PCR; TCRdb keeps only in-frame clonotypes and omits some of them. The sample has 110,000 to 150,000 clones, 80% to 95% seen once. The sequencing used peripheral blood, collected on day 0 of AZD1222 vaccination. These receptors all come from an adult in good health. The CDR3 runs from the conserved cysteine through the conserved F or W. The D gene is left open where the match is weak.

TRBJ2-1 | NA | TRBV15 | TGTGCCACCAGCAGCGCAGGGATGAGCTCCTACAATGAGCAGTTCTTC | CATSSAGMSSYNEQFF
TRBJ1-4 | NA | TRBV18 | TGTGCCAGCTCCCCGTCCCTTGGGAAACTGTTTTTT | CASSPSLGKLFF
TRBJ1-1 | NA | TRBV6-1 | TGTGCCAGCAGTGAACGGGAGATGAACACTGAAGCTTTCTTT | CASSEREMNTEAFF
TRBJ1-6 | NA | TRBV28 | TGTGCCACCCTACCCGGGGGGGTCTCCTATAATTCACCCCTCCACTTT | CATLPGGVSYNSPLHF
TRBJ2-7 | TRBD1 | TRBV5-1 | TGCGCCAGCAGCCCATCCGGGACAGGGCTCTACGAGCAGTACTTC | CASSPSGTGLYEQYF
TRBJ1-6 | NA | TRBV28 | TGTGCCAGCAGGCCTCCTCAGGGCGATAGGTCACCCCTCCACTTT | CASRPPQGDRSPLHF
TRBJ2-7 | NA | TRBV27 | TGTGCCAGCAGTTTAACTGGGGTAGACTACGAGCAGTACTTC | CASSLTGVDYEQYF
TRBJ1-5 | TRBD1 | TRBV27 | TGTGCCAGCAAGGGGGCGAGGGGCAATCAGCCCCAGCATTTT | CASKGARGNQPQHF
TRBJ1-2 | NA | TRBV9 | TGTGCCAGCAGCGTAGAGGCAACCCGGTTAGGCTATGGCTACACCTTC | CASSVEATRLGYGYTF
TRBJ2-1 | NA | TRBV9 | TGTGCCAGCAGCACTAGCCCCAGGAGAAATGAGCAGTTCTTC | CASSTSPRRNEQFF